This T cell receptor beta chain was captured by sequencing in a study of blood T cell repertoires in COVID-19. Cohorts were based on clinical histories the participants reported. The recovered donors of Cohort 3 showed two negative PCRs, clearance, or symptom resolution. The CDR3 length is 23 residues. Authors' methods: By means of reference gene primer amplification, nucleated cell counts were estimated. The data were produced by immunoSEQ multiplex PCR, yet TCRdb's version contains in-frame clones alone and is incomplete. That table is the source of V, J and clone size, and D and trimming were worked out from the DNA. Of 400,000 or so clones in the sample, roughly 88% were seen once.

Sample: PBMCs or T cells enriched from blood (not recorded which). This chain links TRBV12-1 with TRBJ1-5; the table's TRBD1 call for D was not verified on the DNA. TRBV12-1 is a recognized pseudogene. The clonotype comes from a man between 18 and 29 years old who had recovered from COVID-19. CDR3 in DNA: TGTGCCAGCAGCAAACAGGGGGAAATATGGTACATCGACTTTCTTATCAGCGAATCGCCCCAGCATTTT. Its translation: CASSKQGEIWYIDFLISESPQHF.